Listed below are T cell receptor beta chains from one sample, sequenced in a study of T cells in Graves' hyperthyroidism and ophthalmopathy. One entry per CDR3 protein results from TCRdb running MiXCR on the multiplex PCR reads. The table lists around 660,000 distinct CDR3 sequences, just under 45% of them singletons. Sequenced: peripheral blood or thyroid tissue (not recorded which). The receptor source for this set is an adult man with Graves' disease, either hyperthyroidism or ophthalmopathy (not recorded which). Each CDR3 is given with its conserved first and last residue. A D gene is named only where the DNA matches it firmly. Clone size, where shown, is once, few, many, or a class for clones that have expanded.

few	.	TRBV7-9	TRBJ1-2	TGTGCCAGCAGCCCACAGGACAGAGGGAACTATGGCTACACCTTC	CASSPQDRGNYGYTF
.	TRBD1	TRBV5-1	TRBJ1-2	TGCGCCAGCAGACAGCAGGGGGATGGCTACACCTTC	CASRQQGDGYTF
.	.	TRBV6-1	TRBJ2-7	TGTGCCAGCAGTTACGGGGCGGGCTACGAGCAGTACTTC	CASSYGAGYEQYF
few	.	TRBV12-3/TRBV12-4	TRBJ2-3	TGTGCCAGCAGTGGGCACTACACAGATACGCAGTATTTT	CASSGHYTDTQYF
few	.	TRBV5-1	TRBJ2-2	TGCGCCAGTATTTCCGGGGGAGGAACCGGGGAGCTGTTTTTT	CASISGGGTGELFF
many	TRBD2	TRBV5-1	TRBJ2-7	TGCGCCAGCAGCTTGAGCGGGAGGGCCTACGAGCAGTACTTC	CASSLSGRAYEQYF
few	TRBD1	TRBV20-1	TRBJ2-7	TGCAGTCTCCCTCAGGGGGCGGGGGAGCAGTACTTC	CSLPQGAGEQYF
many	.	TRBV6-5	TRBJ1-5	TGTGCCAGCCGAGCAGTAGGCAATCAGCCCCAGCATTTT	CASRAVGNQPQHF
.	TRBD1	TRBV5-1	TRBJ1-1	TGCGCCAGCAGCCCGGGACAGGGGGTAACTGAAGCTTTCTTT	CASSPGQGVTEAFF
.	.	TRBV6-1	TRBJ2-7	TGTGCCAGCAGTGAAGTTCTGACCTACGAGCAGTACTTC	CASSEVLTYEQYF
.	.	TRBV7-2	TRBJ1-5	TGTGCCAGCAGCTTAAATCCCCCCCAGCCCCAGCATTTT	CASSLNPPQPQHF
few	.	TRBV5-1	TRBJ2-7	TGCGCCAGCAGCTTGGAGGGAGGACAAGTCTACGAGCAGTACTTC	CASSLEGGQVYEQYF
once	.	TRBV7-9	TRBJ2-1	TGTGCCAGCATGCCGGGAGCTTACAATGAGCAGTTCTTC	CASMPGAYNEQFF
.	TRBD1	TRBV20-1	TRBJ1-2	TGCAGTGCTACGCTCCGGGACAGGGGGAACTGTGGCTACACCTTC	CSATLRDRGNCGYTF
.	TRBD1	TRBV15	TRBJ1-1	TGTGCCACCAGCAGGGACAGGGGAGGCACTGAAGCTTTCTTT	CATSRDRGGTEAFF
.	TRBD1	TRBV2	TRBJ2-5	TGTGCCAGCAGTTCGGGACAGGGAGGTTGGCAAGAGACCCAGTACTTC	CASSSGQGGWQETQYF
many	.	TRBV7-9	TRBJ2-7	TGTGCCAGCAGCGCGAACCGAGTGTACGAGCAGTACTTC	CASSANRVYEQYF
.	.	TRBV10-3	TRBJ1-6	TGTGCCAGCTCACCCAACGGGATTACAGGAAATTCACCCCTCCACTTT	CASSPNGITGNSPLHF
many	.	TRBV24-1	TRBJ1-5	TGTGCCACCAGTGAGGCTCGGATTGGGCAGCCCCAGCATTTT	CATSEARIGQPQHF
once	TRBD2	TRBV11-1	TRBJ2-5	TGTGCCAGCAGCCTGGTCACTAGCGGGGGGGCGACGACCCAGTACTTC	CASSLVTSGGATTQYF
.	.	TRBV25-1	TRBJ1-2	TGTGCCAGCTGGACAGAAAGCTATGGCTACACCTTC	CASWTESYGYTF
.	.	TRBV10-3	TRBJ2-7	TGTGCCATCAGCTGGGGGGGGCCGGTAAGCTCCTACGAGCAGTACTTC	CAISWGGPVSSYEQYF
once	TRBD2	TRBV12-5	TRBJ2-5	TGTGCTAGTGGTCCCTTTCGGGCTAGCGGGGGGGCATATAGCTCCTCCAATGAGCAGTACTTC	CASGPFRASGGAYSSSNEQYF
.	.	TRBV12-3/TRBV12-4	TRBJ2-5	TGTGCCAGCAGTCCCTCTCTGGAGACCCAGTACTTC	CASSPSLETQYF
few	TRBD2	TRBV11-3	TRBJ2-1	TGTGCCAGCAGCTTAGGTGGTAGCGGGGGCTATGAGCAGTTCTTC	CASSLGGSGGYEQFF
.	.	TRBV7-2	TRBJ1-4	TGTGCCAGCACGGTGGGAGGGCCTAATGAAAAACTGTTTTTT	CASTVGGPNEKLFF
.	.	TRBV7-6	TRBJ1-5	TGTGCCAGCAGACAGAGGGGAGGCAATCAGCCCCAGCATTTT	CASRQRGGNQPQHF
once	.	TRBV20-1	TRBJ1-5	TGCAGTGCTAGACAAGACAGTAGCAATCAGCCCCAGCATTTT	CSARQDSSNQPQHF
many	.	TRBV7-9	TRBJ1-2	TGTGCCAGCAGCTTGAGGCAGGATGGCTACACCTTC	CASSLRQDGYTF
.	TRBD1	TRBV5-4	TRBJ1-2	TGTGCCAGCAGCCCTCCGGGACAGGGGTTTTACGGCTACACCTTC	CASSPPGQGFYGYTF
.	.	TRBV20-1	TRBJ1-3	TGCAGTGCTTTGTGGACAGCCTCTGGAAACACCATATATTTT	CSALWTASGNTIYF
few	.	TRBV15	TRBJ1-2	TGTGCCACCAGCAGAGATTCGGAAAGGAACTATGGCTACACCTTC	CATSRDSERNYGYTF
.	TRBD1	TRBV7-9	TRBJ1-5	TGTGCCAGCAGCTTAGAGGGTGAGGCGCAGGGGGAAAGGAATCAGCCCCAGCATTTT	CASSLEGEAQGERNQPQHF
.	TRBD1	TRBV2	TRBJ1-2	TGTGCCAGCAGCAAAGGGACAGGCGGCTATGGCTACACCTTC	CASSKGTGGYGYTF
.	.	TRBV12-3/TRBV12-4	TRBJ2-7	TGTGCCAGCAGTTACTCGATCCCAGACTCCTACGAGCAGTACTTC	CASSYSIPDSYEQYF
.	.	TRBV11-2	TRBJ2-1	TGTGCCAGCAGCCCACTGTGGGGCTACAATGAGCAGTTCTTC	CASSPLWGYNEQFF
.	TRBD2	TRBV15	TRBJ2-7	TGTGCCACCAGCAGCAAGGGCGGGAGCGACCAGTACTTC	CATSSKGGSDQYF
many	.	TRBV5-1	TRBJ1-1	TGCGCCAGCAGCTTGGCAGGGTCAACTGGCACTGAAGCTTTCTTT	CASSLAGSTGTEAFF
many	TRBD1	TRBV7-9	TRBJ1-2	TGTGCCAGCAGCTTACTGACAGGGGGAGGCTACACCTTC	CASSLLTGGGYTF
.	TRBD1	TRBV7-2	TRBJ1-5	TGTGCCAGCAGCACGGGACAGGGGGCGAATCAGCCCCAGCATTTT	CASSTGQGANQPQHF
.	TRBD1	TRBV10-3	TRBJ1-1	TGTGCCAGCAGTTTGCACAGGGGTTGGACTGAAGCTTTCTTT	CASSLHRGWTEAFF
.	TRBD1	TRBV20-1	TRBJ2-7	TGCAGTGCTAGAAAGGGACAGGGAAGAACCTACGAGCAGTACTTC	CSARKGQGRTYEQYF
.	.	TRBV25-1	TRBJ1-1	TGTGCCAGCAGTGAATACCAGGGGAACACTGAAGCTTTCTTT	CASSEYQGNTEAFF
.	TRBD1	TRBV5-1	TRBJ1-2	TGCGCCAGCAGCCGGGACAGCACCTATGGCTGGGGCTACACCTTC	CASSRDSTYGWGYTF
.	.	TRBV20-1	TRBJ2-5	TGCAGTGCTAGTTCCGGGGGCGCAGGGGGACTTCAAGAGACCCAGTACTTC	CSASSGGAGGLQETQYF
few	.	TRBV7-9	TRBJ2-3	TGTGCCAGCAGCTTAGGGGCAGACCCTGGGTATTTT	CASSLGADPGYF
many	.	TRBV7-9	TRBJ1-2	TGTGCCAGCAGCCCTTTTCCCGGGGGCTACACCTTC	CASSPFPGGYTF
many	.	TRBV7-6	TRBJ1-2	TGTGCCAGCAGCTCCGACTGGGAGTCCGGCTACACCTTC	CASSSDWESGYTF
many	TRBD1	TRBV7-6	TRBJ1-1	TGTGCCAGCAGCGAAGGAAGGGACAGGCGATTCGCTGAAGCTTTCTTT	CASSEGRDRRFAEAFF
.	.	TRBV10-3	TRBJ1-6	TGTGCCATCAGTGAGGCAGGGGCCTCACCCCTCCACTTT	CAISEAGASPLHF
.	.	TRBV27	TRBJ1-1	TGTGCCAGCAGTTTATCGCCAGTCACGAACACTGAAGCTTTCTTT	CASSLSPVTNTEAFF
many	.	TRBV15	TRBJ1-2	TGTGCCACCAGCAGGATCCAGGGAGACTATGGCTACACCTTC	CATSRIQGDYGYTF
.	.	TRBV20-1	TRBJ1-1	TGCAGTGCGGTAAAGGGACGTTACACTGAAGCTTTCTTT	CSAVKGRYTEAFF
.	TRBD1	TRBV7-3	TRBJ1-2	TGTGCCAGCAGCGATGGGACAGGGGCGTCTAACTATGGCTACACCTTC	CASSDGTGASNYGYTF
many	.	TRBV7-6	TRBJ1-4	TGTGCCAGCAGCTTTACCCCCAGAGAGAATGAAAAACTGTTTTTT	CASSFTPRENEKLFF
once	TRBD1	TRBV29-1	TRBJ1-1	TGCAGCGTGAGGCGACAGGGGGTACGGGAGACTGAAGCTTTCTTT	CSVRRQGVRETEAFF
few	.	TRBV12-5	TRBJ1-1	TGTGCTAGTGGTTTGTCGGCAACACGGTACACTGAAGCTTTCTTT	CASGLSATRYTEAFF
many	.	TRBV7-2	TRBJ1-1	TGTGCCAGCAGCTTTGGCAGAATGAACACTGAAGCTTTCTTT	CASSFGRMNTEAFF
.	.	TRBV2	TRBJ2-5	TGTGCCAGCAGTGAAAACAGCCGAGTCTCGGGGGAGACCCAGTACTTC	CASSENSRVSGETQYF